The sequence of this T cell receptor (beta chain) was determined in a study of regulatory T cells in long-lasting Graves disease. Time point: persistent/refractory GD, antithyroid drugs over 5 years with positive TRAb. Construction of the TCR library relied on RNA isolated from PBMCs. The collection involved drawing nine milliliters of peripheral blood into EDTA tubes. For TCR beta, libraries came from iRepertoire HTBI primers and Arm-PCR of CDR3 regions. TCRdb independently ran MiXCR on the multiplex PCR reads; one entry per CDR3 protein. There are over 650,000 distinct CDR3 sequences in the sample; 25% to 35% occur only once, and roughly 40% lies in the top ten. Study observations and caveats: It was possible that the small sample size reduced accuracy.

Note on this clonotype: The target antigen is unknown.

This specimen consisted of peripheral blood mononuclear cells (PBMCs), obtained when the disease was refractory, from a patient treated with antithyroid drugs. The sequence derives from a female donor with Graves disease.

The CDR3 loop is CASSPRTALHYGYTF. The CDR3 nucleotides are TGTGCCAGCAGCCCTCGGACAGCTCTGCACTATGGCTACACCTTC. The chain is built from TRBV7-3 and TRBJ1-2; weak D call: TRBD1 (6 bases). Germline-derived CDR1 and CDR2 are SGHTA and FQGTGA. This CDR3 is built from 15 residues. V was trimmed by 5 bases and J by 3 bases, leaving 16 bases between them.